This record concerns one TCR beta chain sequence. Its antigen is still unknown. Assay: immunoSEQ multiplex PCR; the TCRdb copy retains only in-frame clones and omits some. In the table there are around 77,000 clones, about 90% of which are singletons. J was trimmed by 3 bases and V by 6 bases; bases with no gene match: 13. The CDR3 is 16 amino acids. The V gene's germline CDR1 is LNHDA and CDR2 SQIVND (reference sequence). The sample is drawn from a study of siplizumab effects on memory and regulatory T cells. The study's findings and limits: The diversity of naive T cells seemed greater than that of memory cells, and their alloresponse contribution seemed major.

The V gene is TRBV19, the J gene TRBJ1-1; 7 nucleotides match TRBD1. The sequence was obtained from a human donor in good health. Sequenced material: CD8+ T cells sorted from blood. In DNA, the CDR3 is TGTGCCAGTAGCCCCCTCCCGACAGGGTCGGACACTGAAGCTTTCTTT. Amino acids: CASSPLPTGSDTEAFF.